The 28 T cell receptor beta chains presented below share a single source sample, sequenced in a study of memory CD4+ T cells and cytomegalovirus serostatus. The assay was immunoSEQ multiplex PCR, and TCRdb's table has in-frame clones only and misses some. The sample yields tens of thousands of clones, about 75% seen once. The sort gate was single viable CD3+CD4+CD8-CD45RO+ cells for memory CD4+ T cells. The material sequenced was memory CD4+ T cells from blood. These receptors originate from an adult in good health and CMV-seropositive.

The chain recombines TRBV2 with TRBJ1-1, with D possibly matching TRBD1 (5 bases). V dropped 0 bases and J dropped 4 bases, with 12 bases sitting between them. Germline CDR1 is SNHLY and CDR2 is FYNNEI. The CDR3 has 15 amino acids. In DNA form, the CDR3 reads TGTGCCAGCAGTGAAGCGCTTGGGGGGAGCACTGAAGCTTTCTTT. Its protein product is CASSEALGGSTEAFF.

The V call is TRBV29-1, the J call TRBJ1-3; no clear D gene. The CDR3 totals 13 residues. CDR1 is SQVTM and CDR2 is ANQGSEA in the germline V gene. Trimming stripped 0 bases from V and 3 bases from J, with 6 bases between. The CDR3: CSVEDLSGNTIYF. The CDR3 nucleotides read TGCAGCGTTGAAGATTTGAGTGGAAACACCATATATTTT.

The count of this clone is one. The J gene is TRBJ2-7, the V gene TRBV5-6, with D perhaps matching TRBD2 (5 bases). This CDR3 region has 14 residues. In germline, CDR1 is SGHDT, CDR2 YYEEEE. With 3 bases removed from V and 3 bases from J, the gap between germline ends came to 13 bases. The CDR3 nucleotides read TGTGCCAGCAGCTCGCGGACGGAGGACTACGAGCAGTACTTC. It encodes CASSSRTEDYEQYF.

The chain combines TRBV14 with TRBJ2-2; D is perhaps TRBD1 (6 bases). CDR3 length equals 16 residues. V shed 5 bases and J shed 0 bases, with 13 bases lying between them. From germline, CDR1 is SGHDN and CDR2 FVKESK. The DNA for the CDR3 is TGTGCCAGCAGCTCCCGGACAGCTACGAACACCGGGGAGCTGTTTTTT. Protein sequence: CASSSRTATNTGELFF.

The rearrangement uses TRBV11-3 and TRBJ2-5, with D uncertain. V lost 1 base to trimming and J lost 4 bases, with 7 bases between them. Germline V gene data show CDR1 as SGHNT and CDR2 as YENEEA. This CDR3 spans 13 amino acids. The CDR3 DNA is TGTGCCAGCAGCTTAGCCCCCCGAGAGACCCAGTACTTC. This codes for CASSLAPRETQYF.

This clone was recorded only once. The chain carries TRBV28 and TRBJ2-6, with D tentatively TRBD1 (6 bases). Trimming took off 2 bases at V and 1 base at J, with 12 bases between the two ends. This CDR3 is 17 amino acids long. Germline V gene sequence: CDR1 MDHEN, CDR2 SYDVKM. The CDR3 here is CASSLATGGSGANVLTF. The CDR3 nucleotides are TGTGCCAGCAGTTTAGCGACAGGCGGTTCTGGGGCCAACGTCCTGACTTTC.

The chain is built from TRBV11-3 and TRBJ2-2; 8 bases map to TRBD1. The V and J ends lost 5 bases and 6 bases, in that order; junction bases with no gene match: 14. CDR3 length: 17 amino acids. CDR1 and CDR2 (germline): SGHNT, YENEEA. CDR3 region: CASSRGARTGKAGELFF. CDR3 coding DNA: TGTGCCAGCAGCCGCGGGGCAAGGACAGGGAAAGCCGGGGAGCTGTTTTTT.

This clone turned up a few times. The chain employs TRBV28 and TRBJ1-1; 9 nucleotides line up with TRBD1. The J segment lost 10 bases and the V segment lost 4 bases, leaving 7 bases of the junction unmatched. The CDR3 contains 13 residues. Germline assignment: CDR1 MDHEN and CDR2 SYDVKM. The CDR3 sequence: CASSSGTGRLAFF. DNA of the CDR3: TGTGCCAGCAGTTCAGGGACAGGGAGGTTAGCTTTCTTT.

The chain carries TRBV28 and TRBJ1-1, with 7 bases fitting TRBD1. V gave up 6 bases and J gave up 8 bases; unmatched junction bases: 15. From germline, CDR1 is MDHEN and CDR2 SYDVKM. This CDR3 contains 15 residues. CDR3 sequence: CASSDPRGRGTEAFF. The CDR3 nucleotides are TGTGCCAGCAGCGATCCGAGGGGGCGCGGGACCGAAGCTTTCTTT.

The V gene is TRBV19, the J gene TRBJ1-2; TRBD1 agrees at 8 bases. The CDR3 covers 16 residues. Unmatched junction bases numbered 13, after V lost 6 bases and J lost 4 bases. Germline values: CDR1 LNHDA, CDR2 SQIVND (reference sequence). The CDR3 region has the DNA TGTGCCAGTAGCCCCGGAGCCGGGACAGGATTCTATGGCTACACCTTC. Encoded protein: CASSPGAGTGFYGYTF. Based on the CDR3 plus reference TRBV19 and TRBJ1-2, the full variable domain is DGGITQSPKYLFRKEGQNVTLSCEQNLNHDAMYWYRQDPGQGLRLIYYSQIVNDFQKGDIAEGYSVSREKKESFPLTVTSAQKNPTAFYLCASSPGAGTGFYGYTFGSGTRLTVV.

The rearrangement uses TRBV10-3 and TRBJ2-7; 7 bases are a match to TRBD1. CDR3 size: 14 residues. V gave up 6 bases and J gave up 0 bases; unmatched junction bases: 5. Germline V gives CDR1 ENHRY, CDR2 SYGVKD. As DNA, the CDR3 is TGTGCCATCAGGGAGACAGGGAACTCCTACGAGCAGTACTTC. This codes for CAIRETGNSYEQYF.

This clone was seen a single time. J is TRBJ1-4 and V is TRBV9; a weak D match, TRBD1 (6 bases). This CDR3 is built from 15 residues. Per the germline V gene, CDR1 is SGDLS and CDR2 is YYNGEE. Trimming stripped 4 bases from V and 5 bases from J, with 15 bases between. The CDR3 spells CASSLRDNVNEKLFF. The CDR3 coding sequence is TGTGCCAGCAGCCTAAGGGACAACGTCAATGAAAAACTGTTTTTT.

The chain has TRBV5-1 and TRBJ1-2, with TRBD1 identical over 8 bases. Germline values: CDR1 SGHRS, CDR2 YFSETQ. This CDR3 has 14 residues. V dropped 4 bases and J dropped 2; count of bases not matched to a gene: 4. In DNA, the CDR3 is TGCGCCAGCAGCATTGACAGGGGAAACTATGGCTACACCTTC. It translates to CASSIDRGNYGYTF.

This chain joins TRBV7-9 and TRBJ2-2; 14 bases agree with TRBD2. Germline CDR1 reads SEHNR; CDR2 reads FQNEAQ (reference sequence). This CDR3 region has 16 residues. V shed 3 bases and J 7 bases; nucleotides not matched to a gene: 4. The CDR3 here is CASSLTSGGAGGELFF. The CDR3, as DNA: TGTGCCAGCAGCTTGACTAGCGGGGGGGCCGGCGGGGAGCTGTTTTTT.

This sequence joins TRBV7-3 and TRBJ2-1, with TRBD1 matching over 11 bases. The CDR3 is 15 amino acids. V shed 2 bases and J 9 bases; nucleotides not matched to a gene: 6. Germline V gives CDR1 SGHTA, CDR2 FQGTGA. Here the CDR3 DNA reads TGTGCCAGCAGCTTAGGAGGACAGGGGGCAGGTGAGCAGTTCTTC. It codes for CASSLGGQGAGEQFF.

This clone occurred many times. CDR3 region: CASSWGTSVGDTQYF. The CDR3 DNA reads TGTGCCAGCAGTTGGGGGACTAGCGTAGGAGATACGCAGTATTTT. The chain has TRBV2 and TRBJ2-3, with 10 bases fitting TRBD2. The CDR3 sequence is 15 residues long. With 5 bases clipped from V and 5 bases from J, the junction kept 7 bases outside the gene matches. Germline values: CDR1 SNHLY, CDR2 FYNNEI.

This rearrangement joins TRBV6-5 to TRBJ1-2; the D is unclear. With 6 bases removed from V and 4 bases from J, the gap between germline ends came to 9 bases. The CDR3 runs 12 residues. Germline V gene sequence: CDR1 MNHEY, CDR2 SVGAGI. CDR3 protein: CASSPSGYGYTF. The CDR3, as DNA: TGTGCCAGCAGCCCTAGTGGCTATGGCTACACCTTC.

The chain joins TRBV28 to TRBJ2-6; 11 bases match TRBD2. The CDR3 covers 17 residues. CDR1 and CDR2 from the germline V gene are MDHEN and SYDVKM. J lost 0 bases, V lost 10 bases, and 8 bases had no gene match. CDR3 in DNA: TGTGCCACCCGGACTAGCGGGTGGTTCTCTGGGGCCAACGTCCTGACTTTC. Amino acid sequence: CATRTSGWFSGANVLTF.

This clone was found a few times. This sequence joins TRBV2 and TRBJ1-2, with a tentative D call TRBD1 (5 bases). CDR1 is SNHLY and CDR2 is FYNNEI in the germline V gene. The CDR3 is 14 residues long. V was pared by 7 bases and J by 5 bases, with 17 bases between. The CDR3 DNA follows: TGTGCCAGCACCACCCGGGACTCCCCTTATGGCTACACCTTC. It is translated as CASTTRDSPYGYTF.

The chain employs TRBV10-3 and TRBJ1-2; D gene unclear. In germline, CDR1 is ENHRY, CDR2 SYGVKD. CDR3 length: 12 amino acids. The V end was cut by 11 bases, the J end by 3 bases, with 13 bases between. CDR3 protein: CASREGDYGYTF. The CDR3 coding sequence is TGTGCCTCCAGAGAGGGAGACTATGGCTACACCTTC.

The chain links TRBV15 to TRBJ1-4, with a weak D call TRBD1 (6 bases). The CDR3 is 14 amino acids. The germline gives CDR1 LNHNV, CDR2 YYDKDF (reference sequence). Trimming removed 2 bases from V and 7 bases from J, with 11 bases in between. CDR3 bases: TGTGCCACCAGCAGATCAGGGGTGGGTGAAAAACTGTTTTTT. Its translation is CATSRSGVGEKLFF.

This chain uses TRBV9 with TRBJ2-1; 9 nucleotides line up with TRBD2. Germline assignment: CDR1 SGDLS and CDR2 YYNGEE. V lost 3 bases, J lost 8 bases, and 9 bases stayed unmatched. CDR3 length equals 15 residues. The chain's CDR3 is CASSGTSGSWDEQFF. The CDR3 bases are TGTGCCAGCAGCGGAACTAGCGGGTCGTGGGATGAGCAGTTCTTC.

This clone came up once. The chain carries TRBV7-2 and TRBJ1-2, with no clear D. The CDR3 runs 14 residues. Trimming stripped 5 bases from V and 0 bases from J, with 10 bases between. CDR1 SGHTA and CDR2 FQGNSA come from the germline V gene. The CDR3, as DNA: TGTGCCAGCAGCCGGGCCGGTCCTAACTATGGCTACACCTTC. Protein sequence: CASSRAGPNYGYTF.

The gene calls are TRBV28 and TRBJ2-1, with 10 positions matching TRBD1. The CDR3 contains 16 residues. Germline CDR1 and CDR2: MDHEN and SYDVKM. Trimming at V came to 6 bases and at J to 6 bases, leaving 11 bases not matched to a gene. In DNA, the CDR3 is TGTGCCAGCAGCCTTGGGGGACAGGGGACAATCAATGAGCAGTTCTTC. This translates into CASSLGGQGTINEQFF.

The chain couples TRBV4-1 to TRBJ1-2; D is possibly TRBD1 (5 bases). CDR1 is MGHRA, CDR2 YSYEKL, per germline. The CDR3 has 17 residues. Between the trimmed V and J ends, which lost 0 bases and 3 bases, there was a span of 17 bases. The CDR3 DNA follows: TGCGCCAGCAGCCAAGAGGTTAATCGTGGCAGGGACTATGGCTACACCTTC. It encodes CASSQEVNRGRDYGYTF.

V and J are TRBV2 and TRBJ1-4; no definite D call. V was trimmed by 0 bases and J by 7 bases, leaving 18 bases between them. This CDR3 is built from 17 residues. CDR1 is SNHLY and CDR2 is FYNNEI in the germline V gene. The CDR3 spells CASSEALRWAEIEKLFF. CDR3 DNA: TGTGCCAGCAGTGAAGCGCTTCGGTGGGCCGAAATTGAAAAACTGTTTTTT.

The rearrangement joins TRBV4-2 to TRBJ2-7; no firm D call. Germline CDR1 LGHNA, CDR2 YNFKEQ. This CDR3 contains 14 residues. Deletions cut 0 bases from V and 3 bases from J, with 9 bases between. The CDR3 loop reads CASSQDEQGYEQYF. CDR3 DNA sequence: TGTGCCAGCAGCCAAGATGAACAAGGCTACGAGCAGTACTTC.

This rearrangement joins TRBV5-4 to TRBJ2-3, with 7 bases that match TRBD2. Germline V gene data show CDR1 as SGHNT and CDR2 as YYREEE (reference sequence). The CDR3 length is 16 residues. The V gene end was trimmed by 0 bases and the J gene end by 3 bases; junction bases not matched to a gene: 7. The CDR3 nucleotides are TGTGCCAGCAGCTTGGAAGGGCGGGGGAGAACAGATACGCAGTATTTT. Translating gives CASSLEGRGRTDTQYF.